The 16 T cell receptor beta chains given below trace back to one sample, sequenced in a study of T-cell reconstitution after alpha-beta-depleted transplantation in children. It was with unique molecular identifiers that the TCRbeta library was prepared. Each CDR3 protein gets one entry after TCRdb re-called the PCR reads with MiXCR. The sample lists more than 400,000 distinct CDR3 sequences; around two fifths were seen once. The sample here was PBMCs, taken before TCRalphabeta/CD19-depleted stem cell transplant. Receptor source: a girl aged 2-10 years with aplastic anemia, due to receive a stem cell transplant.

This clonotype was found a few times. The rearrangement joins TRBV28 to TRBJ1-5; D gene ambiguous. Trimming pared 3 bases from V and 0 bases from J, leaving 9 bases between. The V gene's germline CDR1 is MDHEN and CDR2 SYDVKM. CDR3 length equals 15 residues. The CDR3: CASSFEGYSNQPQHF. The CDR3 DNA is TGTGCCAGCAGTTTCGAGGGATATAGCAATCAGCCCCAGCATTTT.

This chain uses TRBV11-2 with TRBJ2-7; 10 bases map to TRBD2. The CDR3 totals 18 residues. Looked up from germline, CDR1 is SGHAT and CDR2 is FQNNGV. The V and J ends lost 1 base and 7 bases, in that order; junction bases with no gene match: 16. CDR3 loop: CASSLVRGASGRGIEQYF. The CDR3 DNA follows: TGTGCCAGCAGCTTAGTTCGAGGTGCTAGCGGGAGAGGAATAGAGCAGTACTTC.

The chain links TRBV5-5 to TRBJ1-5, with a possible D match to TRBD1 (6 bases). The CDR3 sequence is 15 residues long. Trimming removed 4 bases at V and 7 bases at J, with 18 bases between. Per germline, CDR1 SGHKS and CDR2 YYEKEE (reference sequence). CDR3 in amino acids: CASSLSGGLSQPQHF. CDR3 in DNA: TGTGCCAGCAGCCTGTCGGGGGGGCTGTCACAGCCCCAGCATTTT.

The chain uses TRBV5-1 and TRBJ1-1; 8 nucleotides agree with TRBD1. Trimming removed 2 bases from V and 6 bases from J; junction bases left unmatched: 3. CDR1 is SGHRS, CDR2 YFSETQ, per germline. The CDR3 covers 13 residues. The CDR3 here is CASSFGDRSEAFF. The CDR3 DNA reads TGCGCCAGCAGCTTCGGGGACAGGTCTGAAGCTTTCTTT.

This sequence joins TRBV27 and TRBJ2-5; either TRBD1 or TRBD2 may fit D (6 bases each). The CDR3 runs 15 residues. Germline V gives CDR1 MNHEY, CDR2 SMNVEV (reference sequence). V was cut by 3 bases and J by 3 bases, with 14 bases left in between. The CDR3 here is CASSFGWGAEETQYF. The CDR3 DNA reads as TGTGCCAGCAGTTTTGGGTGGGGGGCCGAAGAGACCCAGTACTTC.

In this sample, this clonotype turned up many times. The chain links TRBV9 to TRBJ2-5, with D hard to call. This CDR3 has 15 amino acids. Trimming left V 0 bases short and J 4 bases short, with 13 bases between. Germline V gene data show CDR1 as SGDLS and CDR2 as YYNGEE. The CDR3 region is CASSVVGRMGETQYF. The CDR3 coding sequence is TGTGCCAGCAGCGTAGTCGGCAGGATGGGAGAGACCCAGTACTTC.

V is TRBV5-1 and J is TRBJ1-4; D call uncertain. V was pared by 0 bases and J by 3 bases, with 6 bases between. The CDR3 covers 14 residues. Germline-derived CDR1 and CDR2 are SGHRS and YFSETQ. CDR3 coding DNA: TGCGCCAGCAGCTTGGATCCGGCTAATGAAAAACTGTTTTTT. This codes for CASSLDPANEKLFF.

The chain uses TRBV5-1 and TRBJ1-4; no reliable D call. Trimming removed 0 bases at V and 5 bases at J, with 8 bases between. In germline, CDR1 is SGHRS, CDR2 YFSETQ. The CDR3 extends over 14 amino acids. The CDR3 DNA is TGCGCCAGCAGCTTGGCACAGCCAAATGAAAAACTGTTTTTT. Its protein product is CASSLAQPNEKLFF. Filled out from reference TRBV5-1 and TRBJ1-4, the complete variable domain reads KAGVTQTPRYLIKTRGQQVTLSCSPISGHRSVSWYQQTPGQGLQFLFEYFSETQRNKGNFPGRFSGRQFSNSRSEMNVSTLELGDSALYLCASSLAQPNEKLFFGSGTQLSVL.

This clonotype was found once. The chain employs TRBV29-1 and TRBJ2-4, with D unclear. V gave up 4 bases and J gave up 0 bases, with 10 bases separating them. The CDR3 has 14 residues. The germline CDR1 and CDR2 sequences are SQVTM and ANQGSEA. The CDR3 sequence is CSVVSTQAKNIQYF. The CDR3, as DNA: TGCAGCGTTGTTTCGACTCAAGCCAAAAACATTCAGTACTTC. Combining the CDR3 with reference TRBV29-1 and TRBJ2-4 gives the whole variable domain SAVISQKPSRDICQRGTSLTIQCQVDSQVTMMFWYRQQPGQSLTLIATANQGSEATYESGFVIDKFPISRPNLTFSTLTVSNMSPEDSSIYLCSVVSTQAKNIQYFGAGTRLSVL.

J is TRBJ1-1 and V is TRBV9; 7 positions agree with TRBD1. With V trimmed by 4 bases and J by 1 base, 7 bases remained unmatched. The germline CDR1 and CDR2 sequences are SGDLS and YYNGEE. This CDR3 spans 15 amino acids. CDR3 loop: CASSKDRARNTEAFF. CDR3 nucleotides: TGTGCCAGCAGCAAAGACAGGGCGAGGAACACTGAAGCTTTCTTT.

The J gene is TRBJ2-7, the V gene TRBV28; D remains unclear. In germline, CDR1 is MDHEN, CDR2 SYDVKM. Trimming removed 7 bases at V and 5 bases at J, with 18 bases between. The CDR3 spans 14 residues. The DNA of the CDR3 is TGTGCCAGCAACCCCCTTCTCAGTATCGACGAGCAGTACTTC. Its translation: CASNPLLSIDEQYF.

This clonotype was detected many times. Here the CDR3 reads CASSLRDGSSYEQYF. In nucleotides, the CDR3 is TGTGCCAGCAGTTTACGGGACGGCAGCTCCTACGAGCAGTACTTC. The rearrangement uses TRBV12-3 or TRBV12-4 and TRBJ2-7; possibly TRBD1 or TRBD2 for D (5 bases each). This CDR3 region has 15 residues. The V end was cut by 2 bases, the J end by 0 bases, with 11 bases between.

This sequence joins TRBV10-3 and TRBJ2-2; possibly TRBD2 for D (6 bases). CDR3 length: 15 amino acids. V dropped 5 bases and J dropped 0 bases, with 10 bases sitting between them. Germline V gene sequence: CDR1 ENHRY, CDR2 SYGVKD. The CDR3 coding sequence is TGTGCCATCAGTCAGGAGGGGACGAACACCGGGGAGCTGTTTTTT. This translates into CAISQEGTNTGELFF.

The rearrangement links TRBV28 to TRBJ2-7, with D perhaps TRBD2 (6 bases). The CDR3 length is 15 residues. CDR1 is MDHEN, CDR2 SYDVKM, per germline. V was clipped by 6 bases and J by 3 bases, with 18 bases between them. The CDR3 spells CASSSPGLKSYEQYF. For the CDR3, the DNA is TGTGCCAGCAGCAGCCCGGGACTTAAAAGCTACGAGCAGTACTTC.

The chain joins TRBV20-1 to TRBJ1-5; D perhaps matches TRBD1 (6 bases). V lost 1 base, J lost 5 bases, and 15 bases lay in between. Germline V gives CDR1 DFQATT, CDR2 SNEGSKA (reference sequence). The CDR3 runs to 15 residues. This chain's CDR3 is CSARAPRGADQPQHF. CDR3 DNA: TGCAGTGCTAGAGCCCCCCGGGGGGCGGATCAGCCCCAGCATTTT.

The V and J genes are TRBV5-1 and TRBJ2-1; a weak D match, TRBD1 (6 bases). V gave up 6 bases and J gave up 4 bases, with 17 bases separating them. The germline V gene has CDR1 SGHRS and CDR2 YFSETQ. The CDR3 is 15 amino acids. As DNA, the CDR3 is TGCGCCAGCAACCCAGGGGCGGGCTTATACAATGAGCAGTTCTTC. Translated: CASNPGAGLYNEQFF.